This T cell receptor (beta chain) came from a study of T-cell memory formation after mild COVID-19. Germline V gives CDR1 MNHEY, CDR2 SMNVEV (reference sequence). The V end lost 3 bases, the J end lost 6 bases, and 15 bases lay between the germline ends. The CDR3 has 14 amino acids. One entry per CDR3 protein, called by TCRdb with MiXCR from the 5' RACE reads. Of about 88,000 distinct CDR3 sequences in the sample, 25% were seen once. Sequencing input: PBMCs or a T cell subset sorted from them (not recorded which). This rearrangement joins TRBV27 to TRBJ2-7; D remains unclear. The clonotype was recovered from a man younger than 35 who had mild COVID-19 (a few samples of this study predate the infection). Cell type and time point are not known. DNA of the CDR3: TGTGCCAGCAGTTTTAAGCTCCTCTCTGGCGAGCAGTACTTC. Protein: CASSFKLLSGEQYF.